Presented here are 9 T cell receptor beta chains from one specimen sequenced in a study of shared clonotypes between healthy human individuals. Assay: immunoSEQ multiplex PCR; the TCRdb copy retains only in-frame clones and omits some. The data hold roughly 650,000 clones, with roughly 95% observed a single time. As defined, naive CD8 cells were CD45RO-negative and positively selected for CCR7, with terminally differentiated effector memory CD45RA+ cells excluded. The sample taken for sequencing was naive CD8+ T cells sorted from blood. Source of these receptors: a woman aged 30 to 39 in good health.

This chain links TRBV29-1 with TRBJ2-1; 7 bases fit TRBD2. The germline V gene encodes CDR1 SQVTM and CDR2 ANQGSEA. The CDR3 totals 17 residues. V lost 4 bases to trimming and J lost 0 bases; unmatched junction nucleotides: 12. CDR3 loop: CSVVWTSYPSSYNEQFF. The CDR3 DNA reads TGCAGCGTTGTGTGGACTAGTTACCCAAGCTCCTACAATGAGCAGTTCTTC.

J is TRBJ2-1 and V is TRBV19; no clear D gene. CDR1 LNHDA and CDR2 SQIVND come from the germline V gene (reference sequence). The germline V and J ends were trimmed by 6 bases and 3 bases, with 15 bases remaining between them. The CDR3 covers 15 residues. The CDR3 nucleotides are TGTGCCAGTAGGCCTCCTGGGCTTGGCTACAATGAGCAGTTCTTC. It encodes CASRPPGLGYNEQFF.

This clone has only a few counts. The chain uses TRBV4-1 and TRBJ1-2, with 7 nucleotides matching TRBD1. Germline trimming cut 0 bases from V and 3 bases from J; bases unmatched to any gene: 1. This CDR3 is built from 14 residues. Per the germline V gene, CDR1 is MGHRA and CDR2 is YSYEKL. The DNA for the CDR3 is TGCGCCAGCAGCCAAGAGGGACAGCACTATGGCTACACCTTC. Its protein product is CASSQEGQHYGYTF.

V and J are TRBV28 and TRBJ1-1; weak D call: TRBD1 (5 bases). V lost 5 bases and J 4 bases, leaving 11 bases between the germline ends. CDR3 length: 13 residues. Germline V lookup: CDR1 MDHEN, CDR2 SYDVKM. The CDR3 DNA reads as TGTGCCAGCAGTATTTCAGGGACCACTGAAGCTTTCTTT. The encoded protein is CASSISGTTEAFF.

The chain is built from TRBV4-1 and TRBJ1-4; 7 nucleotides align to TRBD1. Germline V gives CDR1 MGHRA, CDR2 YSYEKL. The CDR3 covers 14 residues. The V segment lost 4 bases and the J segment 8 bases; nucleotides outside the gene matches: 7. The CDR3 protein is CASSLRQGGEKLFF. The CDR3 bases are TGCGCCAGCAGCCTCAGACAGGGAGGGGAAAAACTGTTTTTT.

The CDR3 nucleotides are TGTGCCAGCAGCCGTCGGGGGGACAGAACTAACTATGGCTACACCTTC. It translates to CASSRRGDRTNYGYTF. The chain couples TRBV13 to TRBJ1-2, with 7 bases matching TRBD1. There are 16 residues in the CDR3. The V and J ends lost 5 bases and 0 bases, in that order; junction bases with no gene match: 9. Germline loops: CDR1 PRHDT, CDR2 FYEKMQ (reference sequence).

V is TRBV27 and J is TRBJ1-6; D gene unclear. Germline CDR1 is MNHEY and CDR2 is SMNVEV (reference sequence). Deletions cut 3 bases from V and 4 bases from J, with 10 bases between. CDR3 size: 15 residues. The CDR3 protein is CASSFMGGYNSPLHF. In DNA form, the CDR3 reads TGTGCCAGCAGTTTCATGGGCGGATATAATTCACCCCTCCACTTT.

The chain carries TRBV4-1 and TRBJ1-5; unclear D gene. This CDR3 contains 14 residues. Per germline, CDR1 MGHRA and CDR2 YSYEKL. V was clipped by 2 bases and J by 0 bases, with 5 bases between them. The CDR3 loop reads CASSQPFSNQPQHF. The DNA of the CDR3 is TGCGCCAGCAGCCAACCCTTTAGCAATCAGCCCCAGCATTTT.

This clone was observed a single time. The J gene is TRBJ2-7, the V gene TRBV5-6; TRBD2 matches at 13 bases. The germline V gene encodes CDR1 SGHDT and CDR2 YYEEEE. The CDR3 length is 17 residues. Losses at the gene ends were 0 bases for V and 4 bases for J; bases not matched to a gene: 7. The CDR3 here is CASSLAPLAGGSYEQYF. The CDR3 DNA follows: TGTGCCAGCAGCTTGGCCCCACTAGCGGGAGGGTCTTACGAGCAGTACTTC.